This entry features one TCR beta chain sequence. This sample is part of a study of blood T cell repertoires in COVID-19. Only in-frame clones appear in the TCRdb table, and some are missing; sequencing was by immunoSEQ multiplex PCR. The profile shows 55,000 to 80,000 clones, 75% to 90% of them singletons. Trimming left V 8 bases short and J 2 bases short, with 12 bases between. This CDR3 comprises 13 residues. Germline V lookup: CDR1 LNHNV, CDR2 YYDKDF (reference sequence). The specimen was peripheral blood. The origin of this receptor is a man aged 50-59 years with active COVID-19. The V call is TRBV15, the J call TRBJ1-1; D might be TRBD1 (6 bases). The CDR3 DNA reads as TGTGCCACCTCAGACAGGAGAAACACTGAAGCTTTCTTT. Amino acids: CATSDRRNTEAFF.